This passage covers 17 T cell receptor beta chains from one sample sequenced in a study of blood T cell repertoires in COVID-19. Some clones are missing from TCRdb's copy, which holds only in-frame ones; the method was immunoSEQ multiplex PCR. The table shows around 26,000 clones, with roughly 80% occurring only once. Source material: peripheral blood. The receptors were sampled from a man at least 80 years old with active or convalescent COVID-19.

This chain connects TRBV12-5 to TRBJ2-3; possibly TRBD2 for D (6 bases). The V gene lost 6 bases and the J gene lost 0 bases, with 10 bases spanning the gap. Germline V gene lookup returns CDR1 LGHNT and CDR2 FRNRAP. The CDR3 totals 14 residues. The CDR3 reads CASGTGTSTDTQYF. The CDR3 bases are TGTGCTAGTGGGACCGGGACTAGCACAGATACGCAGTATTTT.

J is TRBJ2-1 and V is TRBV19; 10 bases map to TRBD2. This CDR3 has 19 residues. V lost 3 bases to trimming and J lost 9 bases; unmatched junction nucleotides: 20. Germline V gives CDR1 LNHDA, CDR2 SQIVND (reference sequence). The CDR3 DNA reads TGTGCCAGTAGTATTTATTCAGGGTTTTATAGCGGGAGGACGGGTGAGCAGTTCTTC. Its protein is CASSIYSGFYSGRTGEQFF. The full variable domain, completed using reference TRBV19 and TRBJ2-1, is DGGITQSPKYLFRKEGQNVTLSCEQNLNHDAMYWYRQDPGQGLRLIYYSQIVNDFQKGDIAEGYSVSREKKESFPLTVTSAQKNPTAFYLCASSIYSGFYSGRTGEQFFGPGTRLTVL.

The chain employs TRBV5-1 and TRBJ2-2; 7 nucleotides align to TRBD1. The V gene's germline CDR1 is SGHRS and CDR2 YFSETQ. V was pared by 1 base and J by 5 bases, with 5 bases of the junction left unmatched. The CDR3 totals 15 residues. The CDR3 loop reads CASSLLDRETGELFF. In DNA, the CDR3 is TGCGCCAGCAGCTTGTTAGACAGGGAGACCGGGGAGCTGTTTTTT.

This clone is labeled as medium-sized (0.01 to 0.1%). The chain is built from TRBV7-9 and TRBJ2-3; the D gene is possibly TRBD2 (5 bases). The CDR3 has 13 amino acids. Looked up from germline, CDR1 is SEHNR and CDR2 is FQNEAQ (reference sequence). Trimming left V 6 bases short and J 1 base short, with 8 bases between. Here the CDR3 reads CASSQAGTDTQYF. The CDR3 bases are TGTGCCAGCAGTCAAGCGGGCACAGATACGCAGTATTTT.

This chain connects TRBV5-6 to TRBJ2-7, with TRBD2 identical over 7 bases. J was trimmed by 1 base and V by 0 bases; bases with no gene match: 4. Germline CDR1 and CDR2: SGHDT and YYEEEE. CDR3 length: 15 amino acids. The CDR3 sequence: CASSLGPGGSYEQYF. CDR3 in DNA: TGTGCCAGCAGCTTGGGCCCGGGGGGATCCTACGAGCAGTACTTC.

The rearrangement joins TRBV3-1 (or the pseudogene TRBV3-2) to TRBJ2-5; D remains unclear. This CDR3 is 13 amino acids long. Germline V gene data show CDR1 as LGHDT and CDR2 as YNNKEL (reference sequence). V was trimmed by 3 bases and J by 0 bases, leaving 5 bases between them. The CDR3 DNA follows: TGTGCCAGCAGCCAGTTTAACCAAGAGACCCAGTACTTC. Protein sequence: CASSQFNQETQYF.

This clone is termed medium-sized (0.01 to 0.1%). The CDR3 sequence: CASNGQVYGYTF. In DNA form, the CDR3 reads TGTGCCAGCAACGGACAGGTCTATGGCTACACCTTC. The V gene is TRBV2, the J gene TRBJ1-2; 7 bases agree with TRBD1. CDR3 length: 12 amino acids. CDR1 is SNHLY, CDR2 FYNNEI, per germline. Trimming cost V 7 bases and J 4 bases; bases outside gene matches: 3.

This clone was recorded only once. The chain recombines TRBV24-1 with TRBJ2-1, with D hard to call. V dropped 4 bases and J dropped 5 bases, with 8 bases sitting between them. Germline V CDR1 and CDR2: KGHDR, SFDVKD. The CDR3 runs to 13 residues. CDR3 region: CATSDSRNNEQFF. Here the CDR3 DNA reads TGTGCCACCAGTGACTCCAGGAACAATGAGCAGTTCTTC.

The chain combines TRBV7-2 with TRBJ1-2, with D perhaps matching TRBD1 (6 bases). The V gene lost 5 bases and the J gene lost 5 bases, with 12 bases spanning the gap. The CDR3 covers 13 residues. CDR1 is SGHTA, CDR2 FQGNSA, per germline. The CDR3 protein is CASSLDRLYGYTF. The CDR3 nucleotides read TGTGCCAGCAGCCTAGACAGGTTATATGGCTACACCTTC.

The gene calls are TRBV3-1 (or the pseudogene TRBV3-2) and TRBJ2-2; TRBD1 matches 10 bases. Per germline, CDR1 LGHDT and CDR2 YNNKEL (reference sequence). CDR3 length: 14 amino acids. With 4 bases clipped from V and 6 bases from J, the junction kept 2 bases outside the gene matches. The CDR3 nucleotides read TGTGCCAGCAGCCCGGACAGGGGGTCCGGGGAGCTGTTTTTT. This codes for CASSPDRGSGELFF.

CDR3 coding DNA: TGTGCCAGCAGTTTTACGCGGGAGACCCAGTACTTC. It codes for CASSFTRETQYF. The gene calls are TRBV12-3 or TRBV12-4 and TRBJ2-5; D gene uncertain. The germline V and J ends were trimmed by 3 bases and 5 bases, with 7 bases remaining between them. The CDR3 has 12 residues.

V usage is TRBV2 and J usage is TRBJ1-6; 7 bases agree with TRBD1. The length of the CDR3 is 15 residues. The ends lost 6 bases at V and 7 bases at J; junction bases unmatched: 9. The germline gives CDR1 SNHLY, CDR2 FYNNEI. The CDR3 sequence is CASRNRGRRNSPLHF. CDR3 bases: TGTGCCAGCAGAAACAGGGGCCGGAGGAATTCACCCCTCCACTTT.

CDR3 in amino acids: CASSPISGGTDTQYF. The CDR3 nucleotides are TGTGCCAGCTCACCAATTAGCGGGGGGACAGATACGCAGTATTTT. V is TRBV18 and J is TRBJ2-3, with 10 bases identical to TRBD2. The length of the CDR3 is 15 residues. Germline V gives CDR1 KGHSH, CDR2 LQKENI. Unmatched junction bases numbered 2, after V lost 2 bases and J lost 3 bases.

This clone was counted only a few times. The rearrangement uses TRBV19 and TRBJ2-1; D gene ambiguous. The CDR3 has 12 residues. V lost 4 bases and J lost 4, with 5 bases in between. Germline V CDR1 and CDR2: LNHDA, SQIVND (reference sequence). The CDR3 DNA is TGTGCCAGTAGTAACAGATACAATGAGCAGTTCTTC. This gives the protein CASSNRYNEQFF. Using reference TRBV19 and TRBJ2-1 for the parts outside the CDR3, the full variable domain is DGGITQSPKYLFRKEGQNVTLSCEQNLNHDAMYWYRQDPGQGLRLIYYSQIVNDFQKGDIAEGYSVSREKKESFPLTVTSAQKNPTAFYLCASSNRYNEQFFGPGTRLTVL.

V is TRBV19 and J is TRBJ1-4, with no clear D. The CDR3 runs to 14 residues. The ends were cut back, 3 bases at V and 8 bases at J, with 13 bases in the middle. Germline V gene lookup returns CDR1 LNHDA and CDR2 SQIVND (reference sequence). The chain's CDR3 is CASSMSRRSEKLFF. The DNA of the CDR3 is TGTGCCAGTAGTATGTCTCGGCGGAGCGAAAAACTGTTTTTT. The variable domain in full, with the rest retrieved from reference TRBV19 and TRBJ1-4, is DGGITQSPKYLFRKEGQNVTLSCEQNLNHDAMYWYRQDPGQGLRLIYYSQIVNDFQKGDIAEGYSVSREKKESFPLTVTSAQKNPTAFYLCASSMSRRSEKLFFGSGTQLSVL.

This clone was observed a single time. The V call is TRBV4-2, the J call TRBJ2-1; 12 bases align to TRBD2. V gave up 4 bases and J gave up 7 bases; unmatched junction bases: 11. Germline CDR1 reads LGHNA; CDR2 reads YNFKEQ. The CDR3 length is 17 residues. The CDR3 bases are TGTGCCAGCAGCCCCCGGGGGGCTAGCGGGAGGGAGAATGAGCAGTTCTTC. Translated: CASSPRGASGRENEQFF.

The chain combines TRBV24-1 with TRBJ2-3, with D perhaps TRBD1 (8 bases). The CDR3 length is 15 residues. The V and J ends lost 10 bases and 1 base respectively, with 17 bases between them. CDR1 and CDR2 (germline): KGHDR, SFDVKD. The CDR3 nucleotides are TGTGCCACAGACAGGGGAGGGTCTCGCACAGATACGCAGTATTTT. Translating gives CATDRGGSRTDTQYF.